A single sample is the source of the 22 T cell receptor beta chains below, sequenced in a study of spatial heterogeneity in lung cancer. A single record per CDR3 protein comes from TCRdb applying MiXCR to the 5' RACE reads. The sample has approximately 40,000 distinct CDR3 sequences, around 5.2% seen once. Stated time point: sample taken at primary tumor resection. Whole RNA came from tumor, nontumor lung or frozen PBMC and was sequenced without being sorted. The material was PBMCs, obtained at surgery. These TCRs come from a female donor with early-stage non-small cell lung cancer.

Ten or more counts support this clonotype. The rearrangement uses TRBV6-2 or TRBV6-3 and TRBJ2-7; D remains unclear. The CDR3 totals 14 residues. CDR1 is MNHEY, CDR2 SVGEGT, per germline. Deletions cut 7 bases from V and 3 bases from J, with 16 bases between. DNA of the CDR3: TGTGCCAGCACCCACGTTGCTGGGGTCTACGAGCAGTACTTC. Amino acids: CASTHVAGVYEQYF.

At least ten counts were recorded for this clonotype. This chain links TRBV7-2 with TRBJ2-4; a weak D match, TRBD2 (6 bases). Trimming removed 6 bases from V and 8 bases from J, with 20 bases in between. Germline lookup yields CDR1 SGHTA and CDR2 FQGNSA. The CDR3 contains 15 residues. CDR3 sequence (DNA): TGTGCCAGCAGGGACGGCGGAGGGGCTGCTTACATTCAGTACTTC. It translates to CASRDGGGAAYIQYF.

The table lists this clonotype with many counts. The chain has TRBV20-1 and TRBJ2-3; D uncertain. The germline gives CDR1 DFQATT, CDR2 SNEGSKA (reference sequence). Trimming shortened V by 0 bases and J by 1 base, and 14 bases separated the two germline ends. The CDR3 spans 16 residues. This chain's CDR3 is CSARDRAELGTDTQYF. The CDR3 DNA reads as TGCAGTGCTAGAGATAGGGCGGAGTTGGGCACAGATACGCAGTATTTT.

The sample holds many counts of this clonotype. The chain carries TRBV6-6 and TRBJ1-3; D is unresolved. CDR1 and CDR2 (germline): MNHNY, SVGAGI (reference sequence). Deletions cut 5 bases from V and 0 bases from J, with 5 bases between. The CDR3 totals 13 residues. The CDR3 here is CASSQSSGNTIYF. In nucleotides, the CDR3 is TGTGCCAGCAGTCAGAGCTCTGGAAACACCATATATTTT.

This clonotype was counted at least ten times. The chain joins TRBV6-1 to TRBJ2-3; 7 bases align to TRBD2. V lost 7 bases, J lost 4 bases, and 11 bases stayed unmatched. Germline V gene data show CDR1 as MNHNS and CDR2 as SASEGT. The CDR3 is 15 residues long. CDR3 bases: TGTGCCAGCAACATTCCCCCGGGGGGTTCAGATACGCAGTATTTT. Translated, it gives CASNIPPGGSDTQYF.

The chain is built from TRBV20-1 and TRBJ2-1; D remains ambiguous. The CDR3 consists of 13 residues. Germline V CDR1 and CDR2: DFQATT, SNEGSKA (reference sequence). V gave up 3 bases and J gave up 9 bases, with 15 bases separating them. The CDR3 region has the DNA TGCAGTGCTAGGTCATATTCTAAGGGTGAGCAGTTCTTC. Protein product: CSARSYSKGEQFF.

This clonotype was detected ten times or more. The CDR3, as DNA: TGTGCCAGCAGCACTCGACTAGCGGGAGGGTTAGATACGCAGTATTTT. It specifies CASSTRLAGGLDTQYF. The chain has TRBV7-6 and TRBJ2-3; TRBD2 agrees at 14 bases. The CDR3 totals 16 residues. The trim removed 5 bases at V and 5 bases at J, leaving 6 bases unmatched. Germline CDR1 SGHVS, CDR2 FNYEAQ.

The genes are TRBV20-1 and TRBJ1-6; 7 bases are a match to TRBD1. The CDR3 totals 14 residues. With V trimmed by 0 bases and J by 8 bases, 4 bases remained unmatched. Germline V gene lookup returns CDR1 DFQATT and CDR2 SNEGSKA (reference sequence). In DNA form, the CDR3 reads TGCAGTGCTAGAGATCGGAGGGGGCATTCACCCCTCCACTTT. This gives the protein CSARDRRGHSPLHF.

V gene TRBV18 combines with J gene TRBJ1-1; perhaps TRBD1 as D (5 bases). The V and J ends lost 4 bases and 11 bases respectively, with 17 bases between them. The CDR3 contains 13 residues. In germline, CDR1 is KGHSH, CDR2 LQKENI. This CDR3 reads CASSLPGRDEAFF. The CDR3 nucleotides are TGTGCCAGCTCACTTCCCGGCAGGGATGAGGCTTTCTTT.

In this sample, this clonotype turned up many times. The genes are TRBV6-6 and TRBJ2-7; D may be TRBD2 (5 bases). This CDR3 comprises 14 residues. Germline values: CDR1 MNHNY, CDR2 SVGAGI (reference sequence). V was clipped by 5 bases and J by 2 bases, with 13 bases between them. The CDR3 spells CASSPEAVPYEQYF. In DNA, the CDR3 is TGTGCCAGCAGTCCCGAAGCGGTTCCCTACGAGCAGTACTTC.

This clonotype occurred many times. The J gene is TRBJ2-1, the V gene TRBV7-9; D is ambiguous. This CDR3 has 11 residues. V shed 5 bases and J shed 9 bases, with 8 bases lying between them. The V gene's germline CDR1 is SEHNR and CDR2 FQNEAQ (reference sequence). CDR3 residues: CASSLQSEQFF. Written as DNA, the CDR3 is TGTGCCAGCAGCCTCCAGAGTGAGCAGTTCTTC.

The table lists this clonotype with many counts. The chain couples TRBV19 to TRBJ2-6; D remains ambiguous. CDR1 is LNHDA, CDR2 SQIVND, per germline (reference sequence). Trimming stripped 3 bases from V and 0 bases from J, with 9 bases between. The CDR3 has 16 residues. This CDR3 is CASSMGSYSGANVLTF. In nucleotides, the CDR3 is TGTGCCAGTAGTATGGGTTCTTACTCTGGGGCCAACGTCCTGACTTTC.

By sample fraction, this clonotype is medium-sized. The chain uses TRBV27 and TRBJ2-2, with D tentatively TRBD2 (6 bases). This CDR3 comprises 14 residues. Trimming left V 3 bases short and J 5 bases short, with 10 bases between. CDR1 is MNHEY and CDR2 is SMNVEV in the germline V gene (reference sequence). In nucleotides, the CDR3 is TGTGCCAGCAGTTTTGGGGGGAGGACCGGGGAGCTGTTTTTT. Its protein is CASSFGGRTGELFF.

This rearrangement joins TRBV7-2 to TRBJ2-4; possibly TRBD1 for D (5 bases). This CDR3 has 12 amino acids. In germline, CDR1 is SGHTA, CDR2 FQGNSA. V was pared by 7 bases and J by 7 bases, with 11 bases between. In DNA form, the CDR3 reads TGTGCCAGCACCATAGACAGCAACATTCAGTACTTC. Its translation: CASTIDSNIQYF. Full variable domain (remainder filled in from reference TRBV7-2 and TRBJ2-4): GAGVSQSPSNKVTEKGKDVELRCDPISGHTALYWYRQSLGQGLEFLIYFQGNSAPDKSGLPSDRFSAERTGGSVSTLTIQRTQQEDSAVYLCASTIDSNIQYFGAGTRLSVL.

This clonotype was counted many times. The rearrangement joins TRBV27 to TRBJ2-7; a weak D match, TRBD2 (6 bases). The CDR3 loop spans 13 amino acids. The ends were cut back, 6 bases at V and 6 bases at J, with 15 bases in the middle. Germline lookup yields CDR1 MNHEY and CDR2 SMNVEV (reference sequence). The CDR3 spells CASSPGLTVEQYF. The CDR3 region has the DNA TGTGCCAGCAGCCCGGGACTTACCGTCGAGCAGTACTTC.

The V call is TRBV5-1, the J call TRBJ2-3; D may be TRBD1 or TRBD2 (7 bases each). Per the germline V gene, CDR1 is SGHRS and CDR2 is YFSETQ. This CDR3 spans 16 amino acids. Deletions cut 2 bases from V and 5 bases from J, with 18 bases between. The CDR3 DNA reads TGCGCCAGCAGCTTATCCCAGGGGGGGCTAGGAGATACGCAGTATTTT. Translated: CASSLSQGGLGDTQYF.

This clonotype was detected ten times or more. J is TRBJ2-3 and V is TRBV11-2, with TRBD2 matching over 7 bases. Germline CDR1 is SGHAT and CDR2 is FQNNGV. This CDR3 comprises 14 residues. J lost 4 bases, V lost 5 bases, and 6 bases had no gene match. CDR3 region: CASSPRGSADTQYF. In DNA, the CDR3 is TGTGCCAGCAGCCCTCGCGGGAGTGCAGATACGCAGTATTTT.

This clonotype occurred many times. This chain links TRBV12-3 or TRBV12-4 with TRBJ2-5; possibly TRBD1 or TRBD2 for D (5 bases each). The CDR3 contains 15 residues. The V end lost 3 bases, the J end lost 5 bases, and 16 bases lay between the germline ends. The CDR3 region has the DNA TGTGCCAGCAGTTTCGCAGGGTGGGGGTCGGAGACCCAGTACTTC. This codes for CASSFAGWGSETQYF.

This clonotype was detected many times. The chain employs TRBV6-2 or TRBV6-3 and TRBJ2-2, with unresolved D. The germline CDR1 and CDR2 sequences are MNHEY and SVGEGT. The V and J ends lost 5 bases and 3 bases respectively, with 13 bases between them. This CDR3 spans 15 amino acids. The CDR3 sequence: CASSADPSYTGELFF. CDR3 DNA sequence: TGTGCCAGCAGTGCCGACCCTTCTTACACCGGGGAGCTGTTTTTT.

This clonotype was counted at least ten times. V is TRBV11-2 and J is TRBJ2-7; no definite D call. V lost 4 bases and J 1 base, leaving 5 bases between the germline ends. CDR3 length: 12 amino acids. Germline CDR1 SGHAT, CDR2 FQNNGV. CDR3 loop: CASSSDSYEQYF. CDR3 in DNA: TGTGCCAGCAGCTCCGATTCCTACGAGCAGTACTTC.

The V and J genes are TRBV30 and TRBJ2-6, with TRBD1 matching over 7 bases. The germline V gene encodes CDR1 GTSNPN and CDR2 SVGIG (reference sequence). The CDR3 spans 17 residues. V trimming: 3 bases; J trimming: 1 base; junction bases outside the gene matches: 9. Here the CDR3 reads CAWRRGGSGSGANVLTF. CDR3 bases: TGTGCCTGGAGGAGAGGGGGCTCAGGGTCTGGGGCCAACGTCCTGACTTTC.

This clonotype was counted ten times or more. One end of the junction does not line up with germline, which may come from a read error. V is TRBV7-7 and J is TRBJ2-1; 7 positions agree with TRBD2. Germline lookup yields CDR1 SSHAT and CDR2 FNYEAQ (reference sequence). The length of the CDR3 is 15 residues. The CDR3 reads CASSFSAGSYNEQFF. The DNA for the CDR3 is TGTGCTAGCAGCTTTTCAGCGGGGAGTTACAATGAGCAGTTCTTC. Complete variable domain (other parts from reference TRBV7-7 and TRBJ2-1): GAGVSQSPRYKVTKRGQDVTLRCDPISSHATLYWYQQALGQGPEFLTYFNYEAQPDKSGLPSDRFSAERPEGSISTLTIQRTEQRDSAMYRCASSFSAGSYNEQFFGPGTRLTVL.